This TCR beta chain originates from a study of blood T cell repertoires in COVID-19 (dated by TCRdb to about 2020). Regarding the study in general: The collaborator samples originated in the United States, Italy and Spain and spanned the acute and convalescent phases of COVID-19. The material from the prospective study consisted of cDNA or gDNA derived from T cells, B-cell-depleted T cells, or PBMCs. The dataset comprised deeply sampled blood TCRbeta repertoires from subjects exposed to, actively infected with, or recovered from COVID-19. A freely available public database, intended as a resource for researchers studying the immune response to SARS-CoV-2, is where the repertoires were released. Samples came from the ongoing ImmuneRACE study (first 160 participants) plus 1,254 subjects from 6 global collaborators. The sample metadata nearly always contained a de-identified subject ID, COVID-19 status, age in years and sex. Where HLA class I and class II types were available, the types were taken from metadata supplied by the sample provider, not from assay-based typing.

The immunoSEQ Assay, a bias-controlled multiplex PCR, was used to amplify TCRbeta CDR3 regions from genomic DNA. The authors processed their data as follows. Nucleated cell counts per sample were estimated from amplification of reference gene primers within the assay. To quantify the absolute abundance of each unique TCRbeta CDR3 rearrangement, sequence reads were collapsed and filtered. For each sample, productive Simpson clonality was calculated as the square root of Simpson's diversity index over productive rearrangements. Sourced from immuneACCESS, this table was stored by TCRdb with only in-frame sequences that have V and J called. A share of the clones is absent; for the studies checked, an unresolved V gene accounts for under half, and the remainder has no known explanation. V and J calls and clone size are copied from that table; D and trimming were computed from the DNA. A total of roughly 360,000 clones appear in this sample, 70% to 85% of them only once. The ten largest account for around 1% of the sample.

Whole blood was collected in K2EDTA tubes by collaborating institutions according to the institutions' own protocols. Collaborator samples were shipped for TCRbeta analysis as frozen whole blood, isolated PBMCs, or DNA extracted from either sample type. Based on the germline V gene, the CDR1 and CDR2 sequences are SGHRS and YFSETQ. Trimming costs V 4 bases and J 8 bases, and their ends lie 18 bases apart. The CDR3 spans 15 residues, from the cysteine through the phenylalanine. Left in the record is the CDR3 DNA by itself, 45 bases read in frame from the first base. Study-wide conclusions, independent of this receptor: Clinical and demographic metadata were provided uncurated, with the amount varying by source and participant.

Comment on this clone: Its antigen target is currently unknown. The record has no base qualities; no much larger clone is one base away.

The sample taken for sequencing was peripheral blood. This receptor was identified in a human donor with acute or convalescent COVID-19. The donor label of this sample is uncertain. This receptor chain uses TRBV5-1 and TRBJ1-4; the D gene is not confidently resolved. For the CDR3, the sequence is CASSPQAGIAEKLFF. The DNA is as follows: TGCGCCAGCAGCCCCCAAGCCGGGATAGCCGAAAAACTGTTTTTT.